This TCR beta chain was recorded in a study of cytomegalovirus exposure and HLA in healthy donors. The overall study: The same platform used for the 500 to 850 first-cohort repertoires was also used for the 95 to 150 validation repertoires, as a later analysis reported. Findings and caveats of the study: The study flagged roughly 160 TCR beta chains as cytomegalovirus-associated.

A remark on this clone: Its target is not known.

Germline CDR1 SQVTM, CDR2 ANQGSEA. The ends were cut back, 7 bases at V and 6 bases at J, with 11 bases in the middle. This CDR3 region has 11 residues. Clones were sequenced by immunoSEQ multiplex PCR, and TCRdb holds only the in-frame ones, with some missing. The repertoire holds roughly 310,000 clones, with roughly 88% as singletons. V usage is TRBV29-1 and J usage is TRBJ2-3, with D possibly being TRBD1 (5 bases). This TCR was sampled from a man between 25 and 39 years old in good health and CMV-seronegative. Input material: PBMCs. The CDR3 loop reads CSEGIKDTQYF. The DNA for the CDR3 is TGCAGCGAGGGGATTAAGGATACGCAGTATTTT.